This record covers a single T cell receptor (beta chain). This record comes from a study of T cell repertoires in ileal Crohn's disease. Germline loops: CDR1 SGHRS, CDR2 YFSETQ. The CDR3 is 15 amino acids. Losses at the gene ends were 4 bases for V and 4 bases for J; bases not matched to a gene: 4. The repertoire was sequenced with immunoSEQ multiplex PCR; TCRdb's copy has only in-frame clones and lacks some. The sample comprises 15,000 or so clones, just over 90% of which are singletons, and about 3.7% rests with the top ten. The sequence derives from an adult with Crohn's disease. Sample: ileal tissue. The chain uses TRBV5-1 and TRBJ2-1; TRBD2 aligns across 11 bases. The CDR3 coding sequence is TGCGCCAGCAGCCACCGACTAGCGGGGTACAATGAGCAGTTCTTC. Encoded protein: CASSHRLAGYNEQFF. The whole variable domain, remainder taken from reference TRBV5-1 and TRBJ2-1, is KAGVTQTPRYLIKTRGQQVTLSCSPISGHRSVSWYQQTPGQGLQFLFEYFSETQRNKGNFPGRFSGRQFSNSRSEMNVSTLELGDSALYLCASSHRLAGYNEQFFGPGTRLTVL.